This T cell receptor beta chain was captured by sequencing in a study of T cell responses to AZD1222 COVID-19 vaccine. Study-level results: Donors were chiefly white British, with a greater number of females, and clonal diversity was perhaps underestimated. A rise in Spike-specific TCR breadth and depth followed two AZD1222 doses. Repertoire collection took place solely once the T cell response had peaked.

This clone was observed a single time. Its specificity is not known. The germline CDR1 and CDR2 sequences are SNHLY and FYNNEI. The V and J ends lost 1 base and 4 bases respectively, with 10 bases between them. This CDR3 contains 14 residues. Method: immunoSEQ multiplex PCR; TCRdb's copy keeps in-frame clones and lacks some. The sample contains about 140,000 clones, around 92% of which appear only once. Pooled together were second doses at about 4 or about 12 weeks. The sequencing used peripheral blood, collected 28 days after the second AZD1222 dose. This TCR was recovered from an adult who received the AZD1222 COVID-19 vaccine. This chain connects TRBV2 to TRBJ1-1; a weak D match, TRBD1 (6 bases). The CDR3 DNA follows: TGTGCCAGCAGTGAAGTAATCAGGGGCACTGAAGCTTTCTTT. This gives the protein CASSEVIRGTEAFF.